This T cell receptor beta chain was captured in a study of control samples from healthy donors and cancer patients. CDR3 length equals 15 residues. Germline lookup yields CDR1 SGHRS and CDR2 YFSETQ. Trimming cost V 4 bases and J 2 bases, with 14 bases left between them. Repertoires were generated with immunoSEQ multiplex PCR, while TCRdb's copy carries only in-frame clones and drops some. The sample gives about 180,000 clones, 80% to 95% of which show up once; just over 2% is in the top ten. The chain uses TRBV5-1 and TRBJ2-3, with a possible D match to TRBD2 (5 bases). Sequences were obtained from blood. The TCR originated in a middle-aged woman in good health. For the CDR3, the DNA is TGCGCCAGCAGCAAGGACTCCACGTCCACAGATACGCAGTATTTT. Encoded protein: CASSKDSTSTDTQYF.